This TCR beta chain was sequenced for a study of blood T cell repertoires in COVID-19. This clone was detected once. Profiling relied on immunoSEQ multiplex PCR, and the TCRdb table lists in-frame clones only, not all of them. This sample carries about 150,000 clones, 75% to 90% of them seen once, and the ten largest clones take around an eighth. Germline-derived CDR1 and CDR2 are LGHNA and YSLEER. V lost 1 base to trimming and J lost 2 bases, with 9 bases between them. This CDR3 comprises 14 residues. Sequenced material: peripheral blood. This clonotype was obtained from a man aged 18-30 years with COVID-19, enrolled during active disease. The chain recombines TRBV4-3 with TRBJ2-7; unclear D gene. CDR3 region: CASSQGGPTYEQYF. The CDR3 DNA sequence: TGCGCCAGCAGCCAAGGTGGCCCCACCTACGAGCAGTACTTC.